This T cell receptor (beta chain) is drawn from a study of STAT3 mutations in large granular lymphocyte leukemia. At the level of the study: Roughly half of the longitudinally sequenced T-LGLL patients carried detectable canonical activating STAT3 mutations. Over half of T-LGLL patients had one or more immunosuppressive regimens.

Looked up from germline, CDR1 is SGHKS and CDR2 is YYEKEE (reference sequence). Trimming stripped 1 base from V and 3 bases from J, with 14 bases between. CDR3 length equals 16 residues. In the case of this clone: Its antigen remains unknown.

Whole-study results and caveats: Every T-cell large granular lymphocyte leukemia patient had at least one immunodominant TCR beta clonotype. Persisting codominant clonotypes may have hidden a small pathogenic clone. Treatment regimens differed across patients between samplings.

TCRdb's copy holds only in-frame clones and misses some; the assay was immunoSEQ multiplex PCR. Seen here are about 24,000 clones, approximately 94% observed once, and the top ten hold under 6.5%. Source material: peripheral blood mononuclear cells. This clonotype was sampled from a man between 35 and 55 years old with T-cell large granular lymphocyte leukemia. Some clones in this sample may be carry-over from other donors' samples. The chain combines TRBV5-5 with TRBJ1-5; a possible D gene is TRBD1 (5 bases). CDR3 sequence (DNA): TGTGCCAGCAGCTTGTACGGAGACAGAAACAATCAGCCCCAGCATTTT. This codes for CASSLYGDRNNQPQHF.